This T cell receptor (beta chain) was observed in a study of T-cell memory formation after mild COVID-19. About the study: Largely, the TCR clusters proved donor specific.

In this sample, this clonotype turned up a few times. Trimming took 3 bases from V and 7 from J, leaving 6 bases between them. The CDR3 spans 11 residues. TCRdb analysed the 5' RACE reads with MiXCR anew, one entry per CDR3 protein. The sample has roughly 600,000 distinct CDR3 sequences; more than 15% are singletons. V and J are TRBV12-3 or TRBV12-4 and TRBJ1-1; D not resolved. Material: PBMCs or a T cell subset sorted from them (not recorded which). The sequence was obtained from an adult woman who had mild COVID-19 (a few samples of this study predate the infection). Cell type and time point are not known. The CDR3 coding sequence is TGTGCCAGCAGTTTGAGAAATGAAGCTTTCTTT. It codes for CASSLRNEAFF.